This entry lists 32 T cell receptor beta chains sequenced from one sample in a study of cytomegalovirus exposure and HLA in healthy donors. 60 Vbeta and 13 Jbeta primers were used in PCR. Method: immunoSEQ multiplex PCR; TCRdb's copy keeps in-frame clones and lacks some. The sample yields some 67,000 clones, roughly 76% seen once. The sample consisted of PBMCs. Source of these receptors: a man aged 55 to 70 in good health and CMV-seropositive.

The V call is TRBV14, the J call TRBJ1-4; perhaps TRBD1 as D (6 bases). This CDR3 is built from 15 residues. Trimming took 2 bases from V and 8 from J, leaving 15 bases between them. Germline lookup yields CDR1 SGHDN and CDR2 FVKESK. For the CDR3, the DNA is TGTGCCAGCAGCCAATGGGGAGGGGGAGGCGAAAAACTGTTTTTT. Translation gives CASSQWGGGGEKLFF.

V is TRBV5-8 and J is TRBJ1-4; D gene uncertain. Germline assignment: CDR1 SGHTS and CDR2 YDEGEE. V was trimmed by 0 bases and J by 7 bases, leaving 13 bases between them. The CDR3 sequence is 15 residues long. The CDR3 bases are TGTGCCAGCAGCTTGGGAATACAGATCGGTGAAAAACTGTTTTTT. This codes for CASSLGIQIGEKLFF.

This sequence joins TRBV27 and TRBJ2-7; no definite D call. Germline assignment: CDR1 MNHEY and CDR2 SMNVEV (reference sequence). CDR3 length equals 10 residues. CDR3 nucleotides: TGTGCTTCCGGGTATTACGAGCAGTACTTC. Its protein is CASGYYEQYF.

The rearrangement links TRBV6-5 to TRBJ1-3; tentatively, D is TRBD1 (5 bases). The V gene lost 6 bases and the J gene lost 5 bases, with 14 bases spanning the gap. The CDR3 runs to 14 residues. Germline lookup yields CDR1 MNHEY and CDR2 SVGAGI. As DNA, the CDR3 is TGTGCCAGCAGGCCACCAGGGTCGAGAAACACCATATATTTT. Its protein is CASRPPGSRNTIYF.

In this sample, this clone turned up a few times. The chain combines TRBV6-1 with TRBJ1-2, with D possibly matching TRBD1 (6 bases). The ends were cut back, 0 bases at V and 7 bases at J, with 24 bases in the middle. The CDR3 is made up of 18 amino acids. CDR1 and CDR2 from the germline V gene are MNHNS and SASEGT. CDR3 in DNA: TGTGCCAGCAGTGAAGCGCTAACACTTAGAGACAGGCTAAGTGGCTACACCTTC. Its protein is CASSEALTLRDRLSGYTF.

This clone has only a few counts. This chain links TRBV6-1 with TRBJ1-2; tentative D call: TRBD1 (5 bases). Trimming left V 10 bases short and J 3 bases short, with 21 bases between. The CDR3 totals 15 residues. Germline loops: CDR1 MNHNS, CDR2 SASEGT. Here the CDR3 reads CATASRALPYYGYTF. In nucleotides, the CDR3 is TGTGCCACCGCGTCCAGGGCCCTTCCTTACTATGGCTACACCTTC.

This clone was seen a handful of times. The chain couples TRBV9 to TRBJ1-4; D is ambiguous. The CDR3 consists of 15 residues. Germline CDR1 SGDLS, CDR2 YYNGEE. V shed 1 base and J shed 3 bases, with 10 bases lying between them. The CDR3 DNA follows: TGTGCCAGCAGCGTAACCACGGGTGCTAATGAAAAACTGTTTTTT. This encodes CASSVTTGANEKLFF. Filled out from reference TRBV9 and TRBJ1-4, the complete variable domain reads DSGVTQTPKHLITATGQRVTLRCSPRSGDLSVYWYQQSLDQGLQFLIQYYNGEERAKGNILERFSAQQFPDLHSELNLSSLELGDSALYFCASSVTTGANEKLFFGSGTQLSVL.

The chain couples TRBV21-1 to TRBJ2-7; the table's D call, TRBD1, was not checked against the DNA. TRBV21-1 is designated a pseudogene. This CDR3 has 16 residues. CDR3 residues: CASTNRNRGAPYEQYF. Written as DNA, the CDR3 is TGTGCCAGCACGAATCGAAACAGGGGGGCACCCTACGAGCAGTACTTC.

This chain connects TRBV5-6 to TRBJ1-2, with 8 bases lining up with TRBD1. The germline gives CDR1 SGHDT, CDR2 YYEEEE. The CDR3 runs to 15 residues. The V and J ends lost 5 bases and 0 bases, in that order; junction bases with no gene match: 6. CDR3 loop: CASRLRTGTNYGYTF. The CDR3 coding sequence is TGTGCCAGCAGGCTTCGGACAGGGACTAACTATGGCTACACCTTC.

The chain links TRBV5-1 to TRBJ2-7; D is possibly TRBD1 (6 bases). V dropped 1 base and J dropped 2 bases, with 10 bases sitting between them. This CDR3 has 14 amino acids. Germline V gives CDR1 SGHRS, CDR2 YFSETQ. CDR3 DNA sequence: TGCGCCAGCAGCTTGTCTACAGGGACCTACGAGCAGTACTTC. Translation gives CASSLSTGTYEQYF.

The chain combines TRBV10-2 with TRBJ2-7; the match to TRBD2 covers 9 bases. CDR1 is WSHSY and CDR2 is SAAADI in the germline V gene. V trimming: 4 bases; J trimming: 4 bases; junction bases outside the gene matches: 8. The CDR3 has 15 amino acids. This CDR3 is CASSGLAGAQYEQYF. The CDR3 nucleotides read TGCGCCAGCAGTGGGTTAGCGGGGGCCCAATACGAGCAGTACTTC.

The rearrangement joins TRBV28 to TRBJ2-2; no definite D call. V lost 4 bases, J lost 2 bases, and 2 bases lay in between. Germline assignment: CDR1 MDHEN and CDR2 SYDVKM. This CDR3 comprises 12 residues. DNA of the CDR3: TGTGCCAGCAGTTCAAACACCGGGGAGCTGTTTTTT. Protein sequence: CASSSNTGELFF.

This chain joins TRBV27 and TRBJ1-2; D is perhaps TRBD1 (6 bases). Germline-derived CDR1 and CDR2 are MNHEY and SMNVEV (reference sequence). CDR3 length equals 12 residues. V lost 6 bases, J lost 6 bases, and 11 bases lay in between. The CDR3 region is CASREGGDGYTF. In DNA form, the CDR3 reads TGTGCCAGCAGGGAGGGGGGGGATGGCTACACCTTC.

This clone was detected once. The genes are TRBV5-1 and TRBJ1-6; D not resolved. V was pared by 0 bases and J by 7 bases, with 14 bases between. CDR1 is SGHRS, CDR2 YFSETQ, per germline. The CDR3 length is 16 residues. CDR3 region: CASSLGGSTGNSPLHF. CDR3 bases: TGCGCCAGCAGCTTGGGAGGCAGCACCGGCAATTCACCCCTCCACTTT.

This clone qualifies as medium-sized. V gene TRBV28 combines with J gene TRBJ2-3; D might be TRBD1 (5 bases). There are 13 residues in the CDR3. Germline V gene sequence: CDR1 MDHEN, CDR2 SYDVKM. The V end was cut by 3 bases, the J end by 6 bases, with 10 bases between. The CDR3 nucleotides read TGTGCCAGCAGTTTTAGGGGTTATGATACGCAGTATTTT. The encoded protein is CASSFRGYDTQYF.

The genes are TRBV28 and TRBJ1-1, with 9 bases identical to TRBD1. The CDR3 is 18 residues long. Germline CDR1 reads MDHEN; CDR2 reads SYDVKM. The trim removed 3 bases at V and 1 base at J, leaving 12 bases unmatched. The CDR3 is CASSFPPGTGWGNTEAFF. The CDR3 DNA is TGTGCCAGCAGTTTTCCACCCGGGACAGGGTGGGGGAACACTGAAGCTTTCTTT.

The chain combines TRBV11-3 with TRBJ2-1; TRBD2 aligns across 11 bases. Germline V CDR1 and CDR2: SGHNT, YENEEA. CDR3 size: 12 residues. Germline trimming cut 2 bases from V and 16 bases from J; bases unmatched to any gene: 4. CDR3 DNA: TGTGCCAGCAGCTTACTAGCGGGAGGCCTATTCTTC. Amino acids: CASSLLAGGLFF.

In this sample, this clone turned up once. This chain links TRBV11-2 with TRBJ1-2; a weak D match, TRBD1 (6 bases). The V gene's germline CDR1 is SGHAT and CDR2 FQNNGV. The CDR3 runs to 16 residues. The V gene lost 5 bases and the J gene lost 0 bases, with 16 bases spanning the gap. CDR3 sequence: CASSPLTGATNYGYTF. The CDR3 DNA follows: TGTGCCAGCAGCCCCCTGACAGGTGCCACTAACTATGGCTACACCTTC.

This clone was counted once. The chain carries TRBV5-5 and TRBJ2-5; D remains ambiguous. Germline V gives CDR1 SGHKS, CDR2 YYEKEE (reference sequence). V was cut by 2 bases and J by 3 bases, with 2 bases left in between. The CDR3 totals 11 residues. The CDR3 nucleotides read TGTGCCAGCAGCTTCGAAGAGACCCAGTACTTC. Translation gives CASSFEETQYF.

This chain links TRBV27 with TRBJ2-3, with D perhaps matching TRBD2 (6 bases). Trimming removed 6 bases from V and 5 bases from J, with 12 bases in between. The CDR3 has 13 amino acids. From germline, CDR1 is MNHEY and CDR2 SMNVEV (reference sequence). For the CDR3, the DNA is TGTGCCAGCAGCCCCGGGGGTCGAGATACGCAGTATTTT. This encodes CASSPGGRDTQYF.

This rearrangement joins TRBV27 to TRBJ1-1; D is uncertain. The CDR3 totals 14 residues. CDR1 is MNHEY, CDR2 SMNVEV, per germline (reference sequence). The ends were cut back, 6 bases at V and 0 bases at J, with 11 bases in the middle. DNA for the CDR3: TGTGCCAGCAGCCGAACAACAATGAACACTGAAGCTTTCTTT. This sequence encodes CASSRTTMNTEAFF.

This clone was detected only a few times. The chain joins TRBV7-9 to TRBJ1-1; D unclear. Germline CDR1 reads SEHNR; CDR2 reads FQNEAQ (reference sequence). The CDR3 spans 13 residues. V was trimmed by 4 bases and J by 11 bases, leaving 17 bases between them. In DNA, the CDR3 is TGTGCCAGCAGCTCGCCCTACAGTACCCATGCTTTCTTT. This translates into CASSSPYSTHAFF.

With regard to this clone: The sample contains more than one DNA sequence encoding this CDR3. This chain connects TRBV9 to TRBJ2-3; D is perhaps TRBD2 (6 bases). Germline CDR1 SGDLS, CDR2 YYNGEE. The V gene lost 0 bases and the J gene lost 0 bases, with 11 bases spanning the gap. This CDR3 region has 16 residues. In DNA, the CDR3 is TGTGCCAGCAGCGTAGGGGATAGCGGTAGCACAGATACGCAGTATTTT. Protein: CASSVGDSGSTDTQYF.

The chain couples TRBV6-5 to TRBJ2-5; D unclear. Trimming left V 6 bases short and J 0 bases short, with 8 bases between. Germline values: CDR1 MNHEY, CDR2 SVGAGI. This CDR3 contains 13 residues. The CDR3 sequence: CASRSLYQETQYF. In nucleotides, the CDR3 is TGTGCCAGCAGATCCCTCTACCAAGAGACCCAGTACTTC.

The chain employs TRBV11-3 and TRBJ2-1; 14 nucleotides match TRBD2. The germline gives CDR1 SGHNT, CDR2 YENEEA. The length of the CDR3 is 19 residues. V lost 1 base to trimming and J lost 1 base; unmatched junction nucleotides: 6. This CDR3 is CASSLGGLAGGGSYNEQFF. In DNA, the CDR3 is TGTGCCAGCAGCTTAGGCGGACTAGCGGGGGGTGGGTCCTACAATGAGCAGTTCTTC.

V usage is TRBV5-1 and J usage is TRBJ1-1, with a weak D call TRBD1 (5 bases). This CDR3 has 17 residues. V lost 4 bases and J lost 0, with 19 bases in between. Germline assignment: CDR1 SGHRS and CDR2 YFSETQ. CDR3 protein: CASSGPGGWDVNTEAFF. CDR3 in DNA: TGCGCCAGCAGCGGTCCCGGGGGGTGGGACGTGAACACTGAAGCTTTCTTT.

The chain couples TRBV27 to TRBJ2-7; TRBD1 agrees at 7 bases. The V segment lost 5 bases and the J segment 4 bases; nucleotides outside the gene matches: 8. The germline V gene has CDR1 MNHEY and CDR2 SMNVEV (reference sequence). This CDR3 comprises 14 residues. CDR3 nucleotides: TGTGCCAGCAGTGACCCGGGACAGCCTTACGAGCAGTACTTC. Amino acids: CASSDPGQPYEQYF.

The table lists this clone with a count of one. The genes are TRBV4-1 and TRBJ2-5, with D hard to call. The better agreement between TRBJ2-7 and the DNA end casts doubt on the J call. The V gene's germline CDR1 is MGHRA and CDR2 YSYEKL. This CDR3 is built from 14 residues. The CDR3 nucleotides read TGCGCCAGCAGCCAAGATAACCAGGCGTACGAGCAGTACTTC. Its translation is CASSQDNQAYEQYF.

The chain is built from TRBV4-2 and TRBJ2-5; 8 bases are shared with TRBD2. The CDR3 covers 16 residues. Germline CDR1 reads LGHNA; CDR2 reads YNFKEQ. After removal of 5 bases from V and 5 bases from J, the junction contained 13 bases not matched to a gene. The CDR3 nucleotides read TGTGCCAGCAGCGAAGGCCCAGCGGGGGCATGGGAGACCCAGTACTTC. Translation gives CASSEGPAGAWETQYF.

The chain recombines TRBV5-1 with TRBJ2-1, with 8 bases fitting TRBD2. V shed 0 bases and J 9 bases; nucleotides not matched to a gene: 8. CDR1 and CDR2 (germline): SGHRS, YFSETQ. The CDR3 has 15 residues. In DNA form, the CDR3 reads TGCGCCAGCAGCTTGGGCGGGGTAGCGGGGACTGAGCAGTTCTTC. Translation: CASSLGGVAGTEQFF.

This chain connects TRBV10-3 to TRBJ1-5, with TRBD1 matching 7 bases. The CDR3 contains 18 residues. The germline gives CDR1 ENHRY, CDR2 SYGVKD. V lost 0 bases to trimming and J lost 7 bases; unmatched junction nucleotides: 15. CDR3 DNA: TGTGCCATCAGTGAGTCGTTTTTCCAGACAGGGATGATGCAGCCCCAGCATTTT. It specifies CAISESFFQTGMMQPQHF.

This chain joins TRBV27 and TRBJ1-1, with TRBD1 matching over 7 bases. The CDR3 has 16 amino acids. Trimming removed 6 bases from V and 1 base from J; junction bases left unmatched: 11. Germline assignment: CDR1 MNHEY and CDR2 SMNVEV (reference sequence). The CDR3 nucleotides read TGTGCCAGCAGATCCTTAGGGGGCGGTAAGAACACTGAAGCTTTCTTT. Protein: CASRSLGGGKNTEAFF.